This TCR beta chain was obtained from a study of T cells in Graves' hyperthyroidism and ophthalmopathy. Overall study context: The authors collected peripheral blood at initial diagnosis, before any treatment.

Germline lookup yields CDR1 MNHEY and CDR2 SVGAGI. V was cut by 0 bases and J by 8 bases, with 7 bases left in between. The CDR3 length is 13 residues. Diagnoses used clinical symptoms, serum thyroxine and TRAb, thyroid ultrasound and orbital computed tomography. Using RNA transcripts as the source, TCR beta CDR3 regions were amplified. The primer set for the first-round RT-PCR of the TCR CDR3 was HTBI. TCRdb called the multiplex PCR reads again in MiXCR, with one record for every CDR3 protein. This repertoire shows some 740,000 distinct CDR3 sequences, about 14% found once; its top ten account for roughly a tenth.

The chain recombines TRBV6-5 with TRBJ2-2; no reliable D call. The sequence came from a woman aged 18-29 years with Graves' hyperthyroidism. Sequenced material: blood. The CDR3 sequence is CASSYSTSGELFF. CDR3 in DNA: TGTGCCAGCAGTTACTCCACCTCTGGGGAGCTGTTTTTT.